This TCR beta chain stems from a study of blood T cell repertoires in COVID-19. Across the whole study: From T cells, B-cell-depleted T cells, or PBMCs came the material, which was cDNA or gDNA.

The length of the CDR3 is 16 residues. Germline lookup yields CDR1 SNHLY and CDR2 FYNNEI. V lost 5 bases, J lost 0 bases, and 14 bases lay in between. Sequencing used immunoSEQ multiplex PCR; TCRdb keeps in-frame clones, though not all of them. The table lists more than 150,000 clones, 80% of them singletons. Sequencing was done on a sample of peripheral blood. The TCR originated in a man in his 60s with acute or convalescent COVID-19. The chain links TRBV2 to TRBJ2-1; maybe TRBD2 (6 bases). CDR3 sequence reads: CASSRPLAYSYNEQFF. CDR3 DNA: TGTGCCAGCAGTAGACCCCTAGCGTACTCCTACAATGAGCAGTTCTTC.